Listed below are T cell receptor beta chains from one sample, sequenced in a study of immune evolution from preneoplasia to lung adenocarcinoma. TCRdb keeps only in-frame clones here, not all; method: immunoSEQ multiplex PCR. The sample has over 14,000 clones; more than 80% are singletons. The specimen sequenced was FFPE minimally invasive lung adenocarcinoma tissue. The receptors derive from a person aged 65 to 79 with lung adenocarcinoma. The CDR3 runs from the conserved cysteine through the conserved F or W. The D gene is left open where the match is weak. Size tells how often a clone was seen (once, few, many) or the class of an expanded clone, and some rows leave it out.

. TRBJ1-2 14 TRBD1 TRBV2 TGTGCCAGCAGTCTCACTACAGGGGGCGGTGGCTACACCTTC CASSLTTGGGGYTF
once TRBJ1-6 15 . TRBV9 TGTGCCAGCAGCGTAGATGGGGGCCTGAATTCACCCCTCCACTTT CASSVDGGLNSPLHF
. TRBJ2-7 14 TRBD2 TRBV28 TGTGCCAGCAGATCAGGACTAGCGGGCTACGAGCAGTACTTC CASRSGLAGYEQYF
. TRBJ1-4 12 . TRBV30 TGTGCCTGGAGTGGCAGAGATGAAAAACTGTTTTTT CAWSGRDEKLFF
. TRBJ1-5 12 . TRBV2 TGTGCCAGCAGACTCACGGCACAGCCCCAGCATTTT CASRLTAQPQHF
. TRBJ2-1 15 TRBD2 TRBV7-9 TGTGCCAGCAGCTTAGCCCTAGCGGGGAACAATGAGCAGTTCTTC CASSLALAGNNEQFF
. TRBJ2-2 14 . TRBV6-5 TGTGCCAGCTGGCGCGGAATGAACACCGGGGAGCTGTTTTTT CASWRGMNTGELFF
. TRBJ2-3 16 TRBD2 TRBV5-1 TGCGCCAGCAGCTTGGTAGTAGCGGGCGGCACAGATACGCAGTATTTT CASSLVVAGGTDTQYF
. TRBJ2-2 16 TRBD2 TRBV5-4 TGTGCCAGCAGCTTTGGGACTAGCGGGGGCACCGGGGAGCTGTTTTTT CASSFGTSGGTGELFF
. TRBJ2-7 14 TRBD1 TRBV2 TGTGCCAGCAGCCAAAGACAGGGGGCTAGGGAGCAGTACTTC CASSQRQGAREQYF
. TRBJ1-1 13 . TRBV6-1 TGTGCCAGCAGTGTAGCAGGCTACACTGAAGCTTTCTTT CASSVAGYTEAFF
. TRBJ1-6 14 TRBD1 TRBV6-5 TGTGCCAGCAATATAGGACAGGGTAATTCACCCCTCCACTTT CASNIGQGNSPLHF
. TRBJ2-7 13 TRBD2 TRBV2 TGTGCCAGCAGGCGGGAGCGCTTCTACGAGCAGTACTTC CASRRERFYEQYF
few TRBJ2-1 14 . TRBV19 TGTGCCAGTAGTATAGTAGACGGCTACAATGAGCAGTTCTTC CASSIVDGYNEQFF
. TRBJ1-1 13 . TRBV6-6 TGTGCCAGCAGTTACCTTCGAGGGACTGAAGCTTTCTTT CASSYLRGTEAFF
. TRBJ2-7 13 TRBD2 TRBV7-9 TGTGCCAGCAGCGTGGGACTATCTTACGAGCAGTACTTC CASSVGLSYEQYF
. TRBJ2-5 14 TRBD1 TRBV11-3 TGTGCCAGCAGCTGGACAGGGACCCAAGAGACCCAGTACTTC CASSWTGTQETQYF
. TRBJ1-2 14 . TRBV11-1 TGTGCCAGCAGCTTACGGATTCAGTCGGGGGGCTACACCTTC CASSLRIQSGGYTF
once TRBJ1-6 13 . TRBV9 TGTGCCAGCAGCGTAAATGTCCTTTCACCCCTCCACTTT CASSVNVLSPLHF
. TRBJ1-5 13 . TRBV9 TGTGCCAGCAGCGCCTTTGACAATCAGCCCCAGCATTTT CASSAFDNQPQHF
. TRBJ2-7 14 . TRBV27 TGTGCCAGCAGTTTAGGTCAGAAGACCTACGAGCAGTACTTC CASSLGQKTYEQYF
. TRBJ1-1 15 . TRBV6-5 TGTGCCAGCAGTTACCGGGGCTTTTATGACACTGAAGCTTTCTTT CASSYRGFYDTEAFF
. TRBJ2-3 15 . TRBV9 TGTGCCAGCAGCGTAGATTCCCTTAGCACAGATACGCAGTATTTT CASSVDSLSTDTQYF
. TRBJ1-6 14 TRBD1 TRBV19 TGTGCCAGTAGTACCGGGACAGGGGGCGAACCCCTCCACTTT CASSTGTGGEPLHF
few TRBJ2-6 15 . TRBV19 TGTGCCAGTATCACTCCTGGGGCTGGGGCCAACGTCCTGACTTTC CASITPGAGANVLTF
. TRBJ1-4 15 . TRBV27 TGTGCCAGCAGTCTCTCCGGGACAACTAATGAAAAACTGTTTTTT CASSLSGTTNEKLFF
. TRBJ2-2 14 . TRBV2 TGTGCCAGCAAAGGGGCAACGAACACCGGGGAGCTGTTTTTT CASKGATNTGELFF
. TRBJ1-1 14 . TRBV28 TGTGCCAGCAGTTTAGGGGGAAGGGACACTGAAGCTTTCTTT CASSLGGRDTEAFF
. TRBJ2-1 16 TRBD1 TRBV18 TGTGCCAGCTCAGATAAACCGGGACAGGGCCGAAATGAGCAGTTCTTC CASSDKPGQGRNEQFF
few TRBJ1-3 15 . TRBV9 TGTGCCAGCAGCCCGGAGGCCCAGGCTGGAAACACCATATATTTT CASSPEAQAGNTIYF
. TRBJ2-5 16 TRBD2 TRBV5-1 TGCGCCAGCAGCCTGGGCGTAGCGGGGAGGGAAGAGACCCAGTACTTC CASSLGVAGREETQYF
. TRBJ1-6 16 TRBD1 TRBV19 TGTGCCAGTAACCCACTTCGGGACAGGAATAATTCACCCCTCCACTTT CASNPLRDRNNSPLHF
few TRBJ1-1 13 . TRBV7-2 TGTGCCAGCAGCTTACGGGGGAACACTGAAGCTTTCTTT CASSLRGNTEAFF
. TRBJ1-1 16 TRBD1 TRBV6-1 TGTGCCAGCAGTGACCCCAGGACAGGGATGAACACTGAAGCTTTCTTT CASSDPRTGMNTEAFF
. TRBJ1-3 18 . TRBV18 TGTGCCAGCTCCCTTCGGGACAAGACCCTAAGCGCTGGAAACACCATATATTTT CASSLRDKTLSAGNTIYF
. TRBJ2-7 14 TRBD2 TRBV7-8 TGTGCCAGCAGCTTAGGACTAGCGGCCTACGAGCAGTACTTC CASSLGLAAYEQYF
. TRBJ1-4 15 TRBD1 TRBV5-6 TGTGCCAGCAGCTCGGGGACAGGGCTAAATGAAAAACTGTTTTTT CASSSGTGLNEKLFF
. TRBJ2-3 14 . TRBV5-1 TGCGCCAGCAGCTTCCGCGGGGACACAGATACGCAGTATTTT CASSFRGDTDTQYF
. TRBJ2-5 15 . TRBV19 TGTGCCAGTAGTGTCGGGACCCGCGGACAAGAGACCCAGTACTTC CASSVGTRGQETQYF
. TRBJ1-1 14 . TRBV7-9 TGTGCCAGCAGCTTAGAGGTAGGGCCTTCTGAAGCTTTCTTT CASSLEVGPSEAFF
. TRBJ1-1 14 . TRBV7-9 TGTGCCAGCAGCCCGCGCTCTGTCAACACTGAAGCTTTCTTT CASSPRSVNTEAFF
. TRBJ2-7 16 . TRBV9 TGTGCCAGCAGCGTAGGAGCCGGAGTTTCTACCTACGAGCAGTACTTC CASSVGAGVSTYEQYF
. TRBJ2-5 15 TRBD2 TRBV25-1 TGTGCCAGCAGTGAATATAGCGGGAGAAGTGAGACCCAGTACTTC CASSEYSGRSETQYF
. TRBJ2-5 15 . TRBV11-3 TGTGCCAGCAGCTCCCCGGGTAGGGTACAAGAGACCCAGTACTTC CASSSPGRVQETQYF
. TRBJ2-1 17 . TRBV5-1 TGCGCCAGCAGCTTGAGGCTCGGCCGTGGGGGTGACAATGAGCAGTTCTTC CASSLRLGRGGDNEQFF
few TRBJ2-7 13 TRBD1 TRBV18 TGTGCCAGCTCCGTCGAACAGGGGTACGAGCAGTACTTC CASSVEQGYEQYF
. TRBJ1-2 14 . TRBV29-1 TGCAGCGTTGCCGGTGCCGGGGATGATTATGGCTACACCTTC CSVAGAGDDYGYTF